This T cell receptor (beta chain) was sequenced during a study of blood T cell repertoires in COVID-19. For the study at large: Specimens from acute and convalescent COVID-19 originated in the United States, Italy and Spain. PBMCs, B-cell-depleted T cells, or T cells were the source of the cDNA or gDNA that made up the material.

Authors' data handling: Cell counts per sample came from amplifying reference gene primers. Data came from immunoSEQ multiplex PCR; TCRdb stores just in-frame clones and leaves some out. Clonal size and the V and J genes are those of that table, whereas D and trimming came from the DNA. Among about 350,000 clones, about 90% were seen once, and the ten largest hold approximately 3.5%. The source of this sequence is a woman between 18 and 30 years old who had recovered from COVID-19. Sequences were obtained from peripheral blood.

This CDR3 is CAWDRGLDTGELFF. The DNA of the CDR3 is TGTGCCTGGGACAGGGGGCTGGACACCGGGGAGCTGTTTTTT. The gene calls are TRBV30 and TRBJ2-2; 10 bases are a match to TRBD1. The CDR3 length is 14 residues. With 5 bases clipped from V and 3 bases from J, the junction kept 3 bases outside the gene matches. Per the germline V gene, CDR1 is GTSNPN and CDR2 is SVGIG (reference sequence). Drawing the rest from reference TRBV30 and TRBJ2-2, the complete variable domain is SQTIHQWPATLVQPVGSPLSLECTVEGTSNPNLYWYRQAAGRGLQLLFYSVGIGQISSEVPQNLSASRPQDRQFILSSKKLLLSDSGFYLCAWDRGLDTGELFFGEGSRLTVL.